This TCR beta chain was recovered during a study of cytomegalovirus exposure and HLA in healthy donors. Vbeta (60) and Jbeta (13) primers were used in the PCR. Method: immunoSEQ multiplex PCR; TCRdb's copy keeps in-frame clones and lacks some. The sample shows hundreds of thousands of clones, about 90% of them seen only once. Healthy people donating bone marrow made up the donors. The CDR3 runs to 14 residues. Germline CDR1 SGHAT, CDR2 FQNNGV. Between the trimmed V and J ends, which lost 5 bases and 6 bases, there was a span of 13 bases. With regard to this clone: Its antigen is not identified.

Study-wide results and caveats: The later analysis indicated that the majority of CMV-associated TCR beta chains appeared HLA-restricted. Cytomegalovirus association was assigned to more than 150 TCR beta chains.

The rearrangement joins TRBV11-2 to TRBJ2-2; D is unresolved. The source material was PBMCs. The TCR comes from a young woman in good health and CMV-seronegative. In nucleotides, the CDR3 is TGTGCCAGCAGCACTGTAAGAGTCGCCGGGGAGCTGTTTTTT. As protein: CASSTVRVAGELFF.